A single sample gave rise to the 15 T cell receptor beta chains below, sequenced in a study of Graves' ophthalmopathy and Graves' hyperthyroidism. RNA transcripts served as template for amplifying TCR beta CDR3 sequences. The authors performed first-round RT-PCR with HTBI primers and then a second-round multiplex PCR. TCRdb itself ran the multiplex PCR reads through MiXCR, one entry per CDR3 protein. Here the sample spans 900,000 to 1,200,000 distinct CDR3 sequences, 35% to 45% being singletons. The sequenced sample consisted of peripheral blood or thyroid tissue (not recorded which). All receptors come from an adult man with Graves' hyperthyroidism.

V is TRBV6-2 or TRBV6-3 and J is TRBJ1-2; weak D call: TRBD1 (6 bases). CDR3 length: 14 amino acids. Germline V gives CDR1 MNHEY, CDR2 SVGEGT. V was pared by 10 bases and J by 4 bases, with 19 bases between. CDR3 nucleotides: TGTGCCACCAGAATTCGGGGGCGCGGCTATGGCTACACCTTC. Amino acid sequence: CATRIRGRGYGYTF.

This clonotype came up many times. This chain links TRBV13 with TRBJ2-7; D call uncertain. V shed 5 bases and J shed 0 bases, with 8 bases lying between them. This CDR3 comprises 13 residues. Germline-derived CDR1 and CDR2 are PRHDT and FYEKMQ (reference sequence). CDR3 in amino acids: CASSGRASYEQYF. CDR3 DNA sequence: TGTGCCAGCAGCGGACGGGCCTCCTACGAGCAGTACTTC.

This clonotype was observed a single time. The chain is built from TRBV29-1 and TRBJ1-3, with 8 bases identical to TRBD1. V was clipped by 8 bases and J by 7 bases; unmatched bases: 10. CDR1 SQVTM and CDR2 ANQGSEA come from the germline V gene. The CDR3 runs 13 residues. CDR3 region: CSTTGDSANTIYF. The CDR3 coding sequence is TGCAGCACGACAGGGGACTCAGCGAACACCATATATTTT.

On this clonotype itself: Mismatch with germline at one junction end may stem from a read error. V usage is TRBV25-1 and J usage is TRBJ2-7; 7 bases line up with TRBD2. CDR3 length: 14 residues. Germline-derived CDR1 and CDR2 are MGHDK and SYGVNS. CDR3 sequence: CASSRRGNTYGQYF. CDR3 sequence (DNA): TGTGCCAGCAGTCGGCGGGGGAATACCTACGGGCAGTACTTC.

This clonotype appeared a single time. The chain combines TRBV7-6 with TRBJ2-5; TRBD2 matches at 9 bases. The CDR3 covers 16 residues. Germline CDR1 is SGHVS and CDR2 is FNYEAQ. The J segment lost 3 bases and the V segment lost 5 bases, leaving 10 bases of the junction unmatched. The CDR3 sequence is CASSLNSGGVEETQYF. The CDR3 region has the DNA TGTGCCAGCAGCCTTAATAGCGGGGGTGTGGAAGAGACCCAGTACTTC. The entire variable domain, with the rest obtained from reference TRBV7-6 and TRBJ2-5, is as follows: GAGVSQSPRYKVTKRGQDVALRCDPISGHVSLYWYRQALGQGPEFLTYFNYEAQQDKSGLPNDRFSAERPEGSISTLTIQRTEQRDSAMYRCASSLNSGGVEETQYFGPGTRLLVL.

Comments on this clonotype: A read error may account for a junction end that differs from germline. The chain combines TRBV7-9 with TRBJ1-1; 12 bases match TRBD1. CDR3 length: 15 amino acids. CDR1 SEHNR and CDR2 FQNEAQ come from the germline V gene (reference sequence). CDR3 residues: CASSQRPGDRGPAFF. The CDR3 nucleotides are TGCGCCAGCAGCCAACGCCCCGGGGACAGGGGGCCGGCTTTCTTT.

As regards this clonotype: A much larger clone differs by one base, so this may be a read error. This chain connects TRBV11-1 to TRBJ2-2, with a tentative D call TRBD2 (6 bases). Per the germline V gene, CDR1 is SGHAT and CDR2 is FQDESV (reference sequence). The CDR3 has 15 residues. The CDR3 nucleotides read TGTACCAGCAGCTTAACGGGAGAGACTACCGGGGAGCTGTTTTTT. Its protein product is CTSSLTGETTGELFF.

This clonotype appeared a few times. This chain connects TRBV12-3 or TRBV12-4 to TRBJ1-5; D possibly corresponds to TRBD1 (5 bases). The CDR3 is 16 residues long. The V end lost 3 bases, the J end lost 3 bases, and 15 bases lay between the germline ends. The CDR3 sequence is CASSFGANPSNQPQHF. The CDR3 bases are TGTGCCAGCAGTTTCGGGGCAAACCCGTCCAATCAGCCCCAGCATTTT.

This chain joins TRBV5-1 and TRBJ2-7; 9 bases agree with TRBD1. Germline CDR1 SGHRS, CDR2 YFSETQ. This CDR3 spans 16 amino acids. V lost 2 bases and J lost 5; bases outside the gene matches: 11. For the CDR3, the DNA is TGCGCCAGCAGCTTTGGCTATTGGGACAGGGCGAACGAGCAGTACTTC. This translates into CASSFGYWDRANEQYF.

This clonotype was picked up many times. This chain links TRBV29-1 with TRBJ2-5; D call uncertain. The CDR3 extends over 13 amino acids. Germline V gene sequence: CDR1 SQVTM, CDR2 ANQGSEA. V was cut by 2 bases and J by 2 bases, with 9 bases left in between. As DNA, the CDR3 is TGCAGCGTTGAATCGGTCCGGCAAGAGACCCAGTACTTC. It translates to CSVESVRQETQYF.

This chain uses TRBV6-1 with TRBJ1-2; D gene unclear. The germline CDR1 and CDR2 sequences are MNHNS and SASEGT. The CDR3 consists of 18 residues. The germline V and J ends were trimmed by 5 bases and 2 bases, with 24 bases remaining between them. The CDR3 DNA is TGTGCCAGCAGTATTCGCCGGGATACACTCCACCTCAACTATGGCTACACCTTC. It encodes CASSIRRDTLHLNYGYTF.

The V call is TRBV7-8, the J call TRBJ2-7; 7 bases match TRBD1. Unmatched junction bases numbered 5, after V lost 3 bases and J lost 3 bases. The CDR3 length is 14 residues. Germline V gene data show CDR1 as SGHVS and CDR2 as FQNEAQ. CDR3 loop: CASSLLQGNYEQYF. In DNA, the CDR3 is TGTGCCAGCAGCTTGCTACAGGGGAACTACGAGCAGTACTTC.

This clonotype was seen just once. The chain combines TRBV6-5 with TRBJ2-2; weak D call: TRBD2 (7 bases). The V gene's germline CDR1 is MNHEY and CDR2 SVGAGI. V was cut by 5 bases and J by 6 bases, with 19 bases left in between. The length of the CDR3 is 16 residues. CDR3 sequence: CASSELWGGLAGELFF. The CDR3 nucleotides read TGTGCCAGCAGTGAATTGTGGGGGGGCCTAGCCGGGGAGCTGTTTTTT.

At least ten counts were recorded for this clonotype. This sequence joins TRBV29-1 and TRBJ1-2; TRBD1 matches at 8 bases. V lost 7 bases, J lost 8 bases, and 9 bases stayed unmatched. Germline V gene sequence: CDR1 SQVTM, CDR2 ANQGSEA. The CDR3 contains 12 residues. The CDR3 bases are TGCAGCGACTCGACAGGGGCGGGGGGCTACACCTTC. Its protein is CSDSTGAGGYTF.

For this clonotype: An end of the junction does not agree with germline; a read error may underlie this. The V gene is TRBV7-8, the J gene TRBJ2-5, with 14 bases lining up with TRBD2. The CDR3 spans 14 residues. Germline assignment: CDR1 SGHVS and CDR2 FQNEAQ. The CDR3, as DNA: TGTGCCAGCAGGTCTGGACTAGCGGGGGGCCCAGGGTCCTTC. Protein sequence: CASRSGLAGGPGSF.